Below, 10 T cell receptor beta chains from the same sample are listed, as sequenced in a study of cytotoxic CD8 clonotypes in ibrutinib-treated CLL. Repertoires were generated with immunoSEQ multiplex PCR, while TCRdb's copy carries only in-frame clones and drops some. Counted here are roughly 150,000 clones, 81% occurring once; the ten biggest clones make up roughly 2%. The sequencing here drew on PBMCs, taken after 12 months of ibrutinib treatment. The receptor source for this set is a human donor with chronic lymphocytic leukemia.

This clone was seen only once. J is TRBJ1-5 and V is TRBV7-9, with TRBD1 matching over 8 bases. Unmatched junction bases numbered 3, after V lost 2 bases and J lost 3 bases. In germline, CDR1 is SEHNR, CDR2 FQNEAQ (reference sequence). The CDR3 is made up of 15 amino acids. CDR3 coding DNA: TGTGCCAGCAGCTTACAGGGGGCATACAATCAGCCCCAGCATTTT. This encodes CASSLQGAYNQPQHF.

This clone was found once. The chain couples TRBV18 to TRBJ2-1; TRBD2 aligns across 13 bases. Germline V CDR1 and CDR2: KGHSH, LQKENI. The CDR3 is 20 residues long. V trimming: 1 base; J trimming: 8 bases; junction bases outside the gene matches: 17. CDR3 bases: TGTGCCAGCTCACCACTTATGGCCTCGGGACTAGCGGGGAGTAAGGATGAGCAGTTCTTC. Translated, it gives CASSPLMASGLAGSKDEQFF.

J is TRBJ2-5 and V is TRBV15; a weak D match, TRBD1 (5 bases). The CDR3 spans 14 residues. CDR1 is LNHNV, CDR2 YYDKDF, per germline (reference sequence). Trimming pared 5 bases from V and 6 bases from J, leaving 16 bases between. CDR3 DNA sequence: TGTGCCACCAGCGTAAGGGGCGCAGAGAAGACCCAGTACTTC. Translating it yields CATSVRGAEKTQYF.

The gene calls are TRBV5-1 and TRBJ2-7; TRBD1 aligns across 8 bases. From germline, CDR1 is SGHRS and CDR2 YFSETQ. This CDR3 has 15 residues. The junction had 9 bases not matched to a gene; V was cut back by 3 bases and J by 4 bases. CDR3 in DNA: TGCGCCAGCAGCTGGGGGCCGGGACAGGCTTACGAGCAGTACTTC. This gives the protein CASSWGPGQAYEQYF.

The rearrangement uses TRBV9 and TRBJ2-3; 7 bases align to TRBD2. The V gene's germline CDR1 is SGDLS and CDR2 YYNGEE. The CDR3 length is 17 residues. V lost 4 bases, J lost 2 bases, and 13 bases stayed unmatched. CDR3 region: CASSLGTAREITDTQYF. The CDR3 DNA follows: TGTGCCAGCAGCCTAGGGACCGCGCGGGAGATCACAGATACGCAGTATTTT.

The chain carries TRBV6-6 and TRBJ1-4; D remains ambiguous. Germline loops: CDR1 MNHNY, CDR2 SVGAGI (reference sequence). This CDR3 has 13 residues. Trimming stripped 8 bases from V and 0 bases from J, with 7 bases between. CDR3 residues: CASRRATNEKLFF. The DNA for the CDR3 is TGTGCCAGCCGGCGGGCAACTAATGAAAAACTGTTTTTT.

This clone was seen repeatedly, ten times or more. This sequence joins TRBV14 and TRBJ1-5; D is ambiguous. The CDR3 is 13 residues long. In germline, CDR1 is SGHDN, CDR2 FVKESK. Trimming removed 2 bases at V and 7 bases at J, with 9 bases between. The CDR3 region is CASSQLSQQPQHF. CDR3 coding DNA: TGTGCCAGCAGCCAACTTAGTCAGCAGCCCCAGCATTTT.

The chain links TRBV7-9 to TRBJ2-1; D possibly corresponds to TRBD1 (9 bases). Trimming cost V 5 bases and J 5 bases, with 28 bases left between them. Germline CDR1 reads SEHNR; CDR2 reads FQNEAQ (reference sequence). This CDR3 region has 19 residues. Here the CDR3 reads CASSRRDRVAGWVNNEQFF. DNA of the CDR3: TGTGCCAGCAGCCGACGGGACAGGGTAGCGGGGTGGGTAAACAATGAGCAGTTCTTC.

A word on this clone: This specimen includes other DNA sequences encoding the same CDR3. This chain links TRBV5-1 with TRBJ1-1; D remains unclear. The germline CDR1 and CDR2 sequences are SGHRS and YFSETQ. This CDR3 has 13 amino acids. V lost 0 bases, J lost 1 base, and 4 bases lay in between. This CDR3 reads CASSLGRNTEAFF. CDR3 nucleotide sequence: TGCGCCAGCAGCTTGGGTCGGAACACTGAAGCTTTCTTT.

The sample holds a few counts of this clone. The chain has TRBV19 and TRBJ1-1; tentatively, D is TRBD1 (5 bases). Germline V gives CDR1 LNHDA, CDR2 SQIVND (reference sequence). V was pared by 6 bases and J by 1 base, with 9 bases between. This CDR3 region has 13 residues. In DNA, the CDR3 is TGTGCCAGTAGAAACAGGCCGAACACTGAAGCTTTCTTT. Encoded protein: CASRNRPNTEAFF.